This TCR beta chain was profiled in a study of radiotherapy plus CTLA-4 blockade in lung cancer. This CDR3 has 15 amino acids. J lost 7 bases, V lost 3 bases, and 9 bases had no gene match. Germline lookup yields CDR1 SGHNT and CDR2 YYREEE (reference sequence). Sequencing used immunoSEQ multiplex PCR; TCRdb keeps in-frame clones, though not all of them. The sample lists some 98,000 clones; around four fifths were seen once. V usage is TRBV5-4 and J usage is TRBJ2-1; 8 bases agree with TRBD1. The sequencing here drew on peripheral blood, taken from a patient treated with radiotherapy plus ipilimumab. The source is a human donor with non-small cell lung cancer who had a partial response to radiotherapy plus ipilimumab. The CDR3 bases are TGTGCCAGCAGCTCCTGGACAGGGAATGGAAATGAGCAGTTCTTC. Encoded protein: CASSSWTGNGNEQFF. The variable domain in full, with the rest retrieved from reference TRBV5-4 and TRBJ2-1, is ETGVTQSPTHLIKTRGQQVTLRCSSQSGHNTVSWYQQALGQGPQFIFQYYREEENGRGNFPPRFSGLQFPNYSSELNVNALELDDSALYLCASSSWTGNGNEQFFGPGTRLTVL.